The rows below give T cell receptor beta chains drawn from one sample of a study of T cell responses to AZD1222 COVID-19 vaccine. TCRdb's table, derived via immunoSEQ multiplex PCR, lists solely in-frame clones and lacks some. The repertoire includes 120,000 or so clones, roughly 88% of them detected once, and about 29% sits in the top ten. Sequenced material: peripheral blood, taken 28 days after the second AZD1222 dose. Source of these receptors: an adult who received the AZD1222 COVID-19 vaccine. The CDR3 runs from the conserved cysteine through the conserved F or W. A D gene is named only where the DNA matches it firmly. Rows may omit the clone size; those that give it use once, few, many or a size class.

.	TRBJ1-3	.	TRBV6-2/TRBV6-3	TGTGCCAGCAGTTACGGGCGGAGCTCTGGAAACACCATATATTTT	CASSYGRSSGNTIYF
.	TRBJ1-5	.	TRBV7-2	TGTGCCAGCAGCTTAGCAAGAGGGGTTAGCGGACCCCAGCATTTT	CASSLARGVSGPQHF
.	TRBJ1-1	.	TRBV5-1	TGCGCCAGCAGCCAAATGACAGTTAACACTGAAGCTTTCTTT	CASSQMTVNTEAFF
TRBD1	TRBJ1-4	.	TRBV7-6	TGTGCCAGCAGCTGGGGGACAGGCCTCAATGAAAAACTGTTTTTT	CASSWGTGLNEKLFF
.	TRBJ2-2	.	TRBV14	TGTGCCAGCAGCCAGCTCAGGGGAAACGGGGAGCTGTTTTTT	CASSQLRGNGELFF
.	TRBJ1-2	.	TRBV14	TGTGCCAGCAGCCAAGGGGTGGAGGTCTATGGCTACACCTTC	CASSQGVEVYGYTF
.	TRBJ2-1	.	TRBV14	TGTGCCAGCAGCCAAGACATGGGTAATGAGCAGTTCTTC	CASSQDMGNEQFF
.	TRBJ1-3	.	TRBV4-1	TGCGCCAGCAGCCAAGGGGGCTGGGCAGCCGTATATTTT	CASSQGGWAAVYF
.	TRBJ1-1	.	TRBV24-1	TGTGCCACCAGTGACCTCTCGAAGGGGCAGATCTTT	CATSDLSKGQIF
.	TRBJ2-2	.	TRBV6-2/TRBV6-3	TGTGCCAGCAGTGGGGCCGGGGAGCTGTTTTTT	CASSGAGELFF
TRBD1	TRBJ2-1	few	TRBV5-4	TGTGCCACCGTCCGGGACAGCGTTTACAATGAGCAGTTCTTC	CATVRDSVYNEQFF
.	TRBJ2-7	.	TRBV2	TGTGCCAGCACCCGTAGCGTACGCTCCTACGAGCAGTACTTC	CASTRSVRSYEQYF
TRBD2	TRBJ2-3	.	TRBV7-2	TGTGCCAGCAGCTTTTGGCGGGGGAGCACAGATACGCAGTATTTT	CASSFWRGSTDTQYF
.	TRBJ1-4	once	TRBV7-2	TGTGCCAGCAGCAGAACACGATTGCCTAATGAAAAACTGTTTTTT	CASSRTRLPNEKLFF
TRBD1	TRBJ2-7	.	TRBV28	TGTGCCAGCAGTTTCAGTCGGGCAGGGGGAGACGAGCAGTACTTC	CASSFSRAGGDEQYF
.	TRBJ1-2	.	TRBV12-2	TGTGCAAGTCGCTTAGCTGGTACCCGAAGCCTTGTTGGCTACACCTTC	CASRLAGTRSLVGYTF
TRBD2	TRBJ2-3	.	TRBV7-6	TGTGCCAGCAGCTCGAGCGGGGGGCAGCCCGATACGCAGTATTTT	CASSSSGGQPDTQYF
.	TRBJ2-6	.	TRBV7-2	TGTGCCAGCAGCCGGGACACAACTAGCTCTGGGGCCAACGTCCTGACTTTC	CASSRDTTSSGANVLTF
TRBD2	TRBJ2-3	.	TRBV5-1	TGCGCCAGCAGCAGGCGGGAGGCGGGGGAGGCTGGCACAGATACGCAGTATTTT	CASSRREAGEAGTDTQYF
TRBD2	TRBJ2-1	.	TRBV3-1/TRBV3-2	TGTGCCAGCAGCACTATGATGCGGGGGGCCTACAATGAGCAGTTCTTC	CASSTMMRGAYNEQFF
TRBD2	TRBJ2-2	once	TRBV6-2/TRBV6-3	TGTGCCAGCAGTTACCCTATTCTAGCGGGGGGCCCGAACACCGGGGAGCTGTTTTTT	CASSYPILAGGPNTGELFF
TRBD2	TRBJ2-5	.	TRBV6-5	TGTGCCAGCTCCCGACTAGCGGGGGTCCAAGAGACCCAGTACTTC	CASSRLAGVQETQYF
TRBD2	TRBJ2-3	.	TRBV7-2	TGTGCCAGCAGCCTTGGACGGGGGGTAGGCACAGATACGCAGTATTTT	CASSLGRGVGTDTQYF
.	TRBJ2-7	.	TRBV20-1	TGCAGTGCTAGAGAAACAATACAGTACTTC	CSARETIQYF
TRBD1	TRBJ1-6	.	TRBV19	TGTGCCAGTAGTGTACAGGGGGCATTGTCACCCCTCCACTTT	CASSVQGALSPLHF
TRBD1	TRBJ1-2	.	TRBV7-9	TGTGCCAGCAGCTTGGGACAGCTTAACTATTTTGGCTACACCTTC	CASSLGQLNYFGYTF
.	TRBJ2-1	.	TRBV27	TGTGCCAGCAGCCCCCCACTTTTCCATGAGCAGTTCTTC	CASSPPLFHEQFF
.	TRBJ1-5	.	TRBV7-9	TGTGCCAGCAGCCCTGGACAGCAAGATCAGCCCCAGCATTTT	CASSPGQQDQPQHF
.	TRBJ1-2	.	TRBV18	TGTGCCAGCTCACCAGGGGGGACTGGTAGAGCGGGGGGCTACACCTTC	CASSPGGTGRAGGYTF
.	TRBJ1-3	once	TRBV5-1	TGCGCCAGCATCGGCTCTGGAAACACCATATATTTT	CASIGSGNTIYF
TRBD1	TRBJ2-3	.	TRBV18	TGTGCCAGCTCACCGGGGACAGACTCTAGCACAGATACGCAGTATTTT	CASSPGTDSSTDTQYF
TRBD2	TRBJ2-2	few	TRBV9	TGTGCCAGCGGACTAGCGGGGGTGAACACCGGGGAGCTGTTTTTT	CASGLAGVNTGELFF
.	TRBJ1-1	.	TRBV5-6	TGTGCCAGCAGCCCCACGTGGGGCGGGGAAGCTTTCTTT	CASSPTWGGEAFF
.	TRBJ1-5	.	TRBV4-3	TGCGCCAGCAGCCAATGGGGGAGCAATCAGCCCCAGCATTTT	CASSQWGSNQPQHF
TRBD1	TRBJ2-7	.	TRBV5-4	TGTGCCAGCAACGACAGGGGGCACTACGAGCAGTACTTC	CASNDRGHYEQYF
.	TRBJ2-6	.	TRBV5-5	TGTGCCAGCTTCCCCATCTCTGGGGCCAACGTCCTGACTTTC	CASFPISGANVLTF
.	TRBJ2-3	.	TRBV15	TGTGCCACCAGCTCCGCAGTAGGTACGCAGTATTTT	CATSSAVGTQYF
.	TRBJ2-5	.	TRBV19	TGTGCCAGTAGTATCGGGGGACTTGGCGAGACCCAGTACTTC	CASSIGGLGETQYF
.	TRBJ1-1	.	TRBV11-2	TGTGCCAGCAGCTTAGAAGGGGTAGGGACTGAAGCTTTCTTT	CASSLEGVGTEAFF
TRBD1	TRBJ2-3	.	TRBV2	TGTGCCACGGGACAGAGCACAGATACGCAGTATTTT	CATGQSTDTQYF
.	TRBJ2-2	.	TRBV5-4	TGTGCCAGCAGCTTACAGACTGCGACCGGGGAGCTGTTTTTT	CASSLQTATGELFF
TRBD1	TRBJ1-4	few	TRBV3-1/TRBV3-2	TGTGCCAGCAGCCATAGACAGGGGGCGAGAAATGAAAAACTGTTTTTT	CASSHRQGARNEKLFF
TRBD1	TRBJ1-5	.	TRBV3-1/TRBV3-2	TGTGCCAGCAGCCTTGGGGACAGAAACAATCAGCCCCAGCATTTT	CASSLGDRNNQPQHF
TRBD2	TRBJ2-1	.	TRBV14	TGTGCCAGCAGCCAAGATCGAAGGCTAGCGGGGCCACGGGGTGAGCAGTTCTTC	CASSQDRRLAGPRGEQFF
.	TRBJ1-1	.	TRBV3-1/TRBV3-2	TGTGCCAGCAGCCAACCGGGTGGAGGCACTGAAGCTTTCTTT	CASSQPGGGTEAFF
.	TRBJ2-3	.	TRBV28	TGTGCCAGCAGTTTGACGGGGAGTTTCACAGATACGCAGTATTTT	CASSLTGSFTDTQYF
.	TRBJ2-5	.	TRBV18	TGTGCCAGCTCACCAAACTTCCAAGAGACCCAGTACTTC	CASSPNFQETQYF
.	TRBJ1-2	few	TRBV11-2	TGTGCCAGCAGCTTAGCGCAGAACTATGGCTACACCTTC	CASSLAQNYGYTF
.	TRBJ1-4	.	TRBV19	TGTGCCAGTAATCGCGTAACAACTAATGAAAAACTGTTTTTT	CASNRVTTNEKLFF
.	TRBJ1-2	once	TRBV4-3	TGCGCCAGCAGCCAAAAAAGCCGCGCGGATGGCTACACCTTC	CASSQKSRADGYTF
.	TRBJ2-7	.	TRBV2	TGTGCCAGCAGTGACAGGGGAGGGCTCGAGCAGTACTTC	CASSDRGGLEQYF
TRBD1	TRBJ1-5	.	TRBV27	TGTGCCAGCAGTTTATTTGGACAGGTCAATCAGCCCCAGCATTTT	CASSLFGQVNQPQHF